This TCR beta chain was found in a study of shared clonotypes between healthy human individuals. Across the whole study: The donors, a couple of women and three men, were aged 18 to 49.

Investigators spread the genomic DNA of each subset evenly over several immunoSEQ plates. Each PCR replicate from the sorted subsets contained around 0.2 ug DNA, which is around 30,000 T cell genomes. Here immunoSEQ multiplex PCR was the method, and the copy in TCRdb shows in-frame clones only, minus some. The table lists 2 million to 2.5 million clones, under 95% of them singletons. V gave up 4 bases and J gave up 3 bases, with 11 bases separating them. Germline V gene lookup returns CDR1 SGHKS and CDR2 YYEKEE (reference sequence). This CDR3 comprises 14 residues. The TCR sequence derives from a man in his late teens or twenties in good health. Some clones in this sample may be carry-over from other donors' samples. The J gene is TRBJ1-5, the V gene TRBV5-5; a weak D match, TRBD1 (5 bases). Input material: naive CD4+ T cells from PBMCs. Subset in this sample: CD45RA+ positively selected. The CDR3 coding sequence is TGTGCCAGCAGCCCGGGACCCAACAATCAGCCCCAGCATTTT. It translates to CASSPGPNNQPQHF.